These T cell receptor beta chains were read from a single sample in a study of cytomegalovirus exposure and HLA in healthy donors. Data came from immunoSEQ multiplex PCR; TCRdb stores just in-frame clones and leaves some out. The sample comprises under 95,000 clones, over 60% of which are singletons, and approximately 5.1% rests with the top ten. Sequencing was carried out using PBMCs. The receptors here all came from a man aged 30 to 39 in good health and CMV-seropositive. Both conserved end residues are part of each CDR3. D genes are given only for firm matches. The listing skips clone size in some rows; elsewhere it reads once, few, many or a size class.

j_call: TRBJ1-1; v_call: TRBV6-5; d_call: TRBD1; clone_size: once; cdr3_aa: CASRTGAGTEAFF; cdr3_nt: TGTGCCAGCAGGACAGGGGCAGGCACTGAGGCTTTCTTT
j_call: TRBJ1-3; v_call: TRBV27; d_call: .; clone_size: .; cdr3_aa: CASRPLGGAGNTIYF; cdr3_nt: TGTGCCAGCAGACCTTTGGGGGGGGCTGGAAACACCATATATTTT
j_call: TRBJ1-3; v_call: TRBV19; d_call: .; clone_size: .; cdr3_aa: CASMVGGSSGNTIYF; cdr3_nt: TGTGCCAGTATGGTGGGGGGGAGCTCTGGAAACACCATATATTTT
j_call: TRBJ2-2; v_call: TRBV2; d_call: .; clone_size: .; cdr3_aa: CASSNTVRKPNTGELFF; cdr3_nt: TGTGCCAGCAGTAATACGGTGCGGAAACCGAACACCGGGGAGCTGTTTTTT
j_call: TRBJ1-1; v_call: TRBV29-1; d_call: TRBD1; clone_size: few; cdr3_aa: CSVLPGGTEAFF; cdr3_nt: TGCAGCGTTCTTCCAGGGGGCACTGAAGCTTTCTTT
j_call: TRBJ2-3; v_call: TRBV10-3; d_call: TRBD2; clone_size: few; cdr3_aa: CAISESDGGGGQDTQYF; cdr3_nt: TGTGCCATCAGTGAGTCGGACGGCGGGGGGGGACAAGATACGCAGTATTTT
j_call: TRBJ1-5; v_call: TRBV6-6; d_call: .; clone_size: .; cdr3_aa: CATVSGGKRQPQHF; cdr3_nt: TGTGCCACCGTTTCGGGGGGAAAGCGTCAGCCCCAGCATTTT
j_call: TRBJ1-1; v_call: TRBV15; d_call: .; clone_size: .; cdr3_aa: CATSGTRRSTEAFF; cdr3_nt: TGTGCCACCAGCGGAACTAGAAGATCCACTGAAGCTTTCTTT
j_call: TRBJ1-5; v_call: TRBV10-3; d_call: TRBD1; clone_size: few; cdr3_aa: CAIKGAMSNQPQHF; cdr3_nt: TGTGCCATTAAGGGGGCTATGAGCAATCAGCCCCAGCATTTT
j_call: TRBJ1-1; v_call: TRBV28; d_call: .; clone_size: .; cdr3_aa: CASSSHGGLSFNTEAFF; cdr3_nt: TGTGCCAGCAGTTCCCACGGGGGGCTCTCCTTCAACACTGAAGCTTTCTTT
j_call: TRBJ2-7; v_call: TRBV4-1; d_call: .; clone_size: once; cdr3_aa: CASSQDEASYEQYF; cdr3_nt: TGCGCCAGCAGCCAAGATGAGGCCTCCTACGAGCAGTACTTC
j_call: TRBJ1-1; v_call: TRBV7-9; d_call: TRBD1; clone_size: .; cdr3_aa: CASSLAGTGVGNTEAFF; cdr3_nt: TGTGCCAGCAGCTTAGCGGGCACAGGGGTGGGGAACACTGAAGCTTTCTTT
j_call: TRBJ1-2; v_call: TRBV7-9; d_call: TRBD1; clone_size: .; cdr3_aa: CASSLEGQDPSYGYTF; cdr3_nt: TGTGCCAGCAGCTTAGAGGGACAGGATCCTAGCTATGGCTACACCTTC
j_call: TRBJ1-6; v_call: TRBV10-3; d_call: .; clone_size: .; cdr3_aa: CAISESVVSSYNSPLHF; cdr3_nt: TGTGCCATCAGTGAGTCGGTCGTCAGCTCCTATAATTCACCCCTCCACTTT
j_call: TRBJ2-7; v_call: TRBV6-5; d_call: TRBD2; clone_size: .; cdr3_aa: CASSRPGGRADEQYF; cdr3_nt: TGTGCCAGCAGCCGTCCTGGCGGGAGGGCCGACGAGCAGTACTTC
j_call: TRBJ2-6; v_call: TRBV7-3; d_call: TRBD1; clone_size: .; cdr3_aa: CASSPHPTGSGSGANVLTF; cdr3_nt: TGTGCCAGCAGCCCACATCCGACAGGGTCGGGCTCTGGGGCCAACGTCCTGACTTTC
j_call: TRBJ1-1; v_call: TRBV9; d_call: TRBD1; clone_size: .; cdr3_aa: CASSGDSINTEAFF; cdr3_nt: TGTGCCAGCAGCGGGGACAGTATAAACACTGAAGCTTTCTTT
j_call: TRBJ2-2; v_call: TRBV5-4; d_call: TRBD2; clone_size: .; cdr3_aa: CASSLGGGLSAGELFF; cdr3_nt: TGTGCCAGCAGCTTGGGGGGGGGACTATCGGCCGGGGAGCTGTTTTTT
j_call: TRBJ1-3; v_call: TRBV7-9; d_call: .; clone_size: .; cdr3_aa: CASSPAGGAGNTIYF; cdr3_nt: TGTGCCAGCAGCCCCGCCGGGGGGGCCGGAAACACCATATATTTT
j_call: TRBJ2-5; v_call: TRBV6-7; d_call: TRBD1; clone_size: .; cdr3_aa: CAALYIEGQQETQYF; cdr3_nt: TGTGCCGCCCTATACATTGAGGGACAGCAAGAGACCCAGTACTTC
j_call: TRBJ1-2; v_call: TRBV7-2; d_call: .; clone_size: .; cdr3_aa: CASSSQRGGGLYGYTF; cdr3_nt: TGTGCCAGCAGCTCGCAAAGAGGGGGGGGCCTCTATGGCTACACCTTC
j_call: TRBJ1-1; v_call: TRBV27; d_call: .; clone_size: .; cdr3_aa: CASSLYPPRYTEGEEAFF; cdr3_nt: TGTGCCAGCAGTCTCTATCCCCCCAGATATACTGAGGGGGAGGAAGCTTTCTTT
j_call: TRBJ1-2; v_call: TRBV6-4; d_call: .; clone_size: few; cdr3_aa: CASSGGLIGGYTF; cdr3_nt: TGTGCCAGCAGTGGGGGACTCATAGGGGGCTACACCTTC
j_call: TRBJ2-3; v_call: TRBV6-1; d_call: .; clone_size: few; cdr3_aa: CASSETGTPDTQYF; cdr3_nt: TGTGCCAGCAGTGAAACAGGGACCCCAGATACGCAGTATTTT
j_call: TRBJ2-5; v_call: TRBV7-9; d_call: .; clone_size: .; cdr3_aa: CASSLIPMLQGEETQYF; cdr3_nt: TGTGCCAGCAGCTTAATTCCCATGTTGCAAGGGGAAGAGACCCAGTACTTC
j_call: TRBJ1-2; v_call: TRBV6-1; d_call: .; clone_size: once; cdr3_aa: CASRSTYGYTF; cdr3_nt: TGTGCCAGCAGGAGTACCTATGGCTACACCTTC
j_call: TRBJ1-2; v_call: TRBV18; d_call: .; clone_size: few; cdr3_aa: CASSPLSEPLYGYTF; cdr3_nt: TGTGCCAGCTCACCCCTAAGCGAGCCACTCTATGGCTACACCTTC
j_call: TRBJ2-5; v_call: TRBV10-3; d_call: TRBD1; clone_size: .; cdr3_aa: CATRFTGTEETQYF; cdr3_nt: TGTGCCACCCGATTTACCGGGACAGAAGAGACCCAGTACTTC
j_call: TRBJ2-1; v_call: TRBV2; d_call: TRBD2; clone_size: .; cdr3_aa: CASSGLAAEQFF; cdr3_nt: TGTGCCAGCAGTGGACTAGCGGCTGAGCAGTTCTTC
j_call: TRBJ2-5; v_call: TRBV13; d_call: .; clone_size: .; cdr3_aa: CASSLGQGQETQYF; cdr3_nt: TGTGCCAGCAGCTTAGGGCAGGGCCAAGAGACCCAGTACTTC
j_call: TRBJ2-1; v_call: TRBV14; d_call: .; clone_size: .; cdr3_aa: CASSQGVGNEQFF; cdr3_nt: TGTGCCAGCAGCCAAGGAGTTGGCAATGAGCAGTTCTTC
j_call: TRBJ1-2; v_call: TRBV4-3; d_call: .; clone_size: .; cdr3_aa: CASSRTDTRSATF; cdr3_nt: TGCGCCAGCAGCCGAACAGACACCCGCTCTGCCACCTTC
j_call: TRBJ2-4; v_call: TRBV28; d_call: .; clone_size: .; cdr3_aa: CASSDPRGTAKNIQYF; cdr3_nt: TGTGCCAGCAGTGACCCCCGGGGGACGGCCAAAAACATTCAGTACTTC
j_call: TRBJ2-1; v_call: TRBV6-6; d_call: .; clone_size: .; cdr3_aa: CASSTRNEQFF; cdr3_nt: TGTGCCAGTTCGACACGGAATGAGCAGTTCTTC
j_call: TRBJ2-4; v_call: TRBV27; d_call: TRBD2; clone_size: .; cdr3_aa: CASSALPGGSKNIQYF; cdr3_nt: TGTGCCAGCAGCGCCCTCCCGGGGGGGTCCAAAAACATTCAGTACTTC
j_call: TRBJ2-3; v_call: TRBV10-3; d_call: .; clone_size: .; cdr3_aa: CAAGLGGGPSDTQYF; cdr3_nt: TGTGCCGCAGGCTTGGGAGGGGGGCCGTCAGATACGCAGTATTTT
j_call: TRBJ2-7; v_call: TRBV19; d_call: .; clone_size: few; cdr3_aa: CASSSRDLSSYEQYF; cdr3_nt: TGTGCCAGTAGTTCACGGGACTTAAGCTCCTACGAGCAGTACTTC
j_call: TRBJ1-4; v_call: TRBV7-9; d_call: TRBD1; clone_size: .; cdr3_aa: CASSIRVTGAEKLFF; cdr3_nt: TGTGCCAGCAGCATTAGAGTGACAGGGGCGGAAAAACTGTTTTTT
j_call: TRBJ2-1; v_call: TRBV5-1; d_call: TRBD1; clone_size: .; cdr3_aa: CASSQVLGQGADEQFF; cdr3_nt: TGCGCCAGCTCCCAGGTTCTAGGACAGGGGGCGGATGAGCAGTTCTTC
j_call: TRBJ2-3; v_call: TRBV9; d_call: .; clone_size: .; cdr3_aa: CASSVSGYTDTQYF; cdr3_nt: TGTGCCAGCAGCGTTAGCGGTTACACAGATACGCAGTATTTT
j_call: TRBJ2-4; v_call: TRBV5-8; d_call: TRBD1; clone_size: few; cdr3_aa: CASSLGQGATKNIQYF; cdr3_nt: TGTGCCAGCAGCTTGGGGCAGGGGGCGACCAAAAACATTCAGTACTTC
j_call: TRBJ2-1; v_call: TRBV28; d_call: .; clone_size: .; cdr3_aa: CASSGYNEQFF; cdr3_nt: TGTGCCAGCAGCGGTTACAATGAGCAGTTCTTC
j_call: TRBJ1-2; v_call: TRBV19; d_call: .; clone_size: .; cdr3_aa: CASSPLRQGYGYTF; cdr3_nt: TGTGCCAGTAGTCCCTTAAGGCAGGGCTATGGCTACACCTTC
j_call: TRBJ2-1; v_call: TRBV6-5; d_call: .; clone_size: few; cdr3_aa: CASSYSGDYNEQFF; cdr3_nt: TGTGCCAGCAGTTATAGCGGTGATTACAATGAGCAGTTCTTC
j_call: TRBJ1-2; v_call: TRBV6-5; d_call: TRBD1; clone_size: .; cdr3_aa: CASSPRGDRGEGYTF; cdr3_nt: TGTGCCAGCAGCCCGCGGGGGGACAGGGGTGAGGGCTACACCTTC
j_call: TRBJ1-2; v_call: TRBV27; d_call: TRBD1; clone_size: .; cdr3_aa: CASSFVGGNGYTF; cdr3_nt: TGTGCCAGCAGTTTCGTAGGGGGCAATGGCTACACCTTC
j_call: TRBJ1-2; v_call: TRBV25-1; d_call: .; clone_size: once; cdr3_aa: CASSEVGAKGRDGYTF; cdr3_nt: TGTGCCAGCAGTGAAGTAGGGGCCAAAGGGAGGGATGGCTACACCTTC
j_call: TRBJ2-7; v_call: TRBV5-1; d_call: TRBD2; clone_size: .; cdr3_aa: CASSLGRESYEQYF; cdr3_nt: TGCGCCAGCAGCTTGGGGCGGGAGTCCTACGAGCAGTACTTC
j_call: TRBJ2-3; v_call: TRBV2; d_call: TRBD2; clone_size: .; cdr3_aa: CASAPGLGLDTQYF; cdr3_nt: TGTGCCAGCGCCCCGGGACTAGGACTAGATACGCAGTATTTT
j_call: TRBJ1-1; v_call: TRBV5-1; d_call: .; clone_size: .; cdr3_aa: CASSFTGSLGTEAFF; cdr3_nt: TGCGCCAGCAGCTTTACAGGGTCTCTTGGCACTGAAGCTTTCTTT
j_call: TRBJ2-4; v_call: TRBV28; d_call: TRBD2; clone_size: .; cdr3_aa: CASKEGGKDIQYF; cdr3_nt: TGTGCCAGCAAGGAGGGAGGGAAAGACATTCAGTACTTC